A single sample gave rise to the 8 T cell receptor beta chains below, sequenced in a study of shared clonotypes between healthy human individuals. The protocol was immunoSEQ multiplex PCR, while the TCRdb copy is restricted to in-frame clones and leaves out a portion. The data show more than 90,000 clones, roughly two thirds seen once. The sample was memory CD8+ T cells sorted from blood. Specified subset: CD45RO+ cells pooled with CCR7-negative TemRA cells. The receptors come from a man in his thirties or forties in good health.

V and J are TRBV29-1 and TRBJ1-1; D gene ambiguous. There are 13 residues in the CDR3. V gave up 7 bases and J gave up 3 bases, with 15 bases separating them. Germline V gene data show CDR1 as SQVTM and CDR2 as ANQGSEA. CDR3 DNA sequence: TGCAGCGCCGGACTGGGCCCCGACACTGAAGCTTTCTTT. Protein sequence: CSAGLGPDTEAFF.

The CDR3 DNA sequence: TGTGCCAGCAGCTTAGGCCACGAGCAGTTCTTC. This codes for CASSLGHEQFF. This chain connects TRBV7-9 to TRBJ2-1, with D uncertain. The CDR3 consists of 11 residues. Trimming cost V 1 base and J 10 bases, with 5 bases left between them. The germline V gene encodes CDR1 SEHNR and CDR2 FQNEAQ (reference sequence).

The chain recombines TRBV4-3 with TRBJ1-1; maybe TRBD1 (5 bases). Trimming removed 5 bases from V and 1 base from J, with 17 bases in between. CDR1 and CDR2 from the germline V gene are LGHNA and YSLEER. The length of the CDR3 is 16 residues. CDR3 in DNA: TGCGCCAGCAGCTTGCCACGCGGGACCTCGAACACTGAAGCTTTCTTT. Encoded protein: CASSLPRGTSNTEAFF.

This clone was detected only a few times. The CDR3 DNA reads as TGTGCCAGCAGGAGGGGCGGAGCTCTTCGCGAGCAGTACTTC. Protein sequence: CASRRGGALREQYF. This sequence joins TRBV27 and TRBJ2-7; D assignment may be TRBD1 or TRBD2 (5 bases each). In germline, CDR1 is MNHEY, CDR2 SMNVEV (reference sequence). Trimming took off 6 bases at V and 6 bases at J, with 18 bases between the two ends. This CDR3 region has 14 residues.

The genes are TRBV7-9 and TRBJ2-1; maybe TRBD2 (7 bases). The V end lost 5 bases, the J end lost 8 bases, and 19 bases lay between the germline ends. This CDR3 has 15 amino acids. Germline CDR1 reads SEHNR; CDR2 reads FQNEAQ (reference sequence). CDR3 residues: CASSPSRGSGDEQFF. The CDR3 coding sequence is TGTGCCAGCAGCCCTAGTAGGGGGAGCGGGGATGAGCAGTTCTTC. The variable domain in full, completed from reference TRBV7-9 and TRBJ2-1, reads DTGVSQNPRHKITKRGQNVTFRCDPISEHNRLYWYRQTLGQGPEFLTYFQNEAQLEKSRLLSDRFSAERPKGSFSTLEIQRTEQGDSAMYLCASSPSRGSGDEQFFGPGTRLTVL.

The V gene is TRBV11-2, the J gene TRBJ2-6, with TRBD1 as a possible D gene (5 bases). This CDR3 has 17 residues. Germline V CDR1 and CDR2: SGHAT, FQNNGV. Trimming pared 5 bases from V and 2 bases from J, leaving 16 bases between. CDR3 DNA: TGTGCCAGCAGCCCCGCCGATTGGGGCGCTGGGGCCAACGTCCTGACTTTC. This translates into CASSPADWGAGANVLTF.

The chain recombines TRBV2 with TRBJ2-1, with 8 bases identical to TRBD1. With V trimmed by 4 bases and J by 7 bases, 9 bases remained unmatched. Germline CDR1 SNHLY, CDR2 FYNNEI. The CDR3 has 15 residues. The CDR3 here is CASSVAETGDNEQFF. The CDR3 DNA follows: TGTGCCAGCAGTGTCGCCGAGACAGGGGATAATGAGCAGTTCTTC.

The V gene is TRBV5-4, the J gene TRBJ2-5; D may be TRBD2 (6 bases). Trimming cost V 4 bases and J 7 bases, with 17 bases left between them. CDR1 is SGHNT and CDR2 is YYREEE in the germline V gene (reference sequence). The CDR3 covers 14 residues. CDR3 nucleotides: TGTGCCAGCAGCCGGGGACCTATGGGGGGGACCCAGTACTTC. It codes for CASSRGPMGGTQYF.